Sequencing of this TCR beta chain was carried out in a study of blood T cell repertoires in COVID-19. From germline, CDR1 is MDHEN and CDR2 SYDVKM. The CDR3 sequence is 16 residues long. V lost 5 bases to trimming and J lost 6 bases; unmatched junction nucleotides: 9. Sequenced by immunoSEQ multiplex PCR; TCRdb stores in-frame clones only, minus some. The sample holds 55,000 to 70,000 clones; approximately 85% are singletons and the top ten take approximately 40%. Source material: peripheral blood. This receptor was taken from an older woman with COVID-19, enrolled during active disease. J is TRBJ2-7 and V is TRBV28; TRBD2 aligns across 14 bases. The CDR3 protein is CASSPHGTSGRLEQYF. In DNA form, the CDR3 reads TGTGCCAGCAGTCCACACGGGACTAGCGGGAGACTCGAGCAGTACTTC.